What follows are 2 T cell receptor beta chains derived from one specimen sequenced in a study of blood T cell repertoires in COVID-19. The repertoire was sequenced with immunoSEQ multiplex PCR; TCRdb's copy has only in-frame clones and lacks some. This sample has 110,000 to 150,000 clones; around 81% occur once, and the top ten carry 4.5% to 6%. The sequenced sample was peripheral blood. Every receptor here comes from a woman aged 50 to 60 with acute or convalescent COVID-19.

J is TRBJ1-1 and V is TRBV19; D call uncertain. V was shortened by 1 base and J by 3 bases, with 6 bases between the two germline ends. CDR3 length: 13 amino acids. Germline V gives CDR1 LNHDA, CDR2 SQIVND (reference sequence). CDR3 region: CASSIGVDTEAFF. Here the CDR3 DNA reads TGTGCCAGTAGTATAGGAGTAGACACTGAAGCTTTCTTT.

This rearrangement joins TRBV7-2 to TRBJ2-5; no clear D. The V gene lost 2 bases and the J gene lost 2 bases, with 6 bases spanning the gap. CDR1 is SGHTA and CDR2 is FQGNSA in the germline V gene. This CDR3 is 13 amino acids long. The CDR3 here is CASSLHKQETQYF. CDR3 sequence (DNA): TGTGCCAGCAGCTTACACAAACAAGAGACCCAGTACTTC. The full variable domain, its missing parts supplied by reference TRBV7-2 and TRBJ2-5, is GAGVSQSPSNKVTEKGKDVELRCDPISGHTALYWYRQSLGQGLEFLIYFQGNSAPDKSGLPSDRFSAERTGGSVSTLTIQRTQQEDSAVYLCASSLHKQETQYFGPGTRLLVL.